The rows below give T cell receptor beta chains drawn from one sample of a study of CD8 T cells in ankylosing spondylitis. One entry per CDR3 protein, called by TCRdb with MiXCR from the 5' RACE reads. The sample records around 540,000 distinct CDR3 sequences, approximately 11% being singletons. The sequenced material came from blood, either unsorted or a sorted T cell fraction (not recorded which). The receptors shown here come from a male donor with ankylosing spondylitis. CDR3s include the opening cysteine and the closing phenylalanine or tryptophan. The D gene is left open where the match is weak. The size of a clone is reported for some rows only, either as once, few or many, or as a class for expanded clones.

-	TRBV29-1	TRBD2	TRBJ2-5	TGCAGCGTTGAGGTAGCGGGAACTTTTGGGACCCAGTACTTC	CSVEVAGTFGTQYF
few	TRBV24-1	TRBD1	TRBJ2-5	TGTGCCACCAGTGAACCAGGACAGGACCAAGAGACCCAGTACTTC	CATSEPGQDQETQYF
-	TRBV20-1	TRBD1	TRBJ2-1	TGCAGTGCCAGGGGGTTCAATGAGCAGTTCTTC	CSARGFNEQFF
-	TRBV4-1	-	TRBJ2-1	TGCGCCAGCAGCCAAGAGACTGCAGACAATGAGCAGTTCTTC	CASSQETADNEQFF
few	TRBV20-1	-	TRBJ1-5	TGCAGTGCTAGTCAAAGGGTAGGGGAGCAGCCCCAGCATTTT	CSASQRVGEQPQHF
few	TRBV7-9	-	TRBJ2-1	TGTGCCAGCAGCTTAGAAGGCGGGGTTCCCTTCCAGTTCTTC	CASSLEGGVPFQFF
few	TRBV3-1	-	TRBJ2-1	TGTGCCAGCAGCCAAAGGAACGTGGGGAATGAGCAGTTCTTC	CASSQRNVGNEQFF
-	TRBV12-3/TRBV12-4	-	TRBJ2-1	TGTGCCAGCGGGATCCTTGGGGAGCAGTTCTTC	CASGILGEQFF
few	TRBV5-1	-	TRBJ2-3	TGCGCCAGCAGCTTGGGAGGGATCCCCACAGATACGCAGTATTTT	CASSLGGIPTDTQYF
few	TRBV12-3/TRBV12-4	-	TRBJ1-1	TGTGCCAGCAGTTTGACGGGGCCGGCTTTCTTT	CASSLTGPAFF
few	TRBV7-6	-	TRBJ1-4	TGTGCCAGCAGCTGGGGCAATGAAAAACTGTTTTTT	CASSWGNEKLFF
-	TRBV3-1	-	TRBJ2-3	TGTGCCAGCAGCCAAGTGACGGGGTCCCGGACAGATACGCAGTATTTT	CASSQVTGSRTDTQYF
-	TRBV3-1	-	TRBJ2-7	TGTGCCAGCAGCCAAGACAGGGGTCGAACCTACGAGCAGTACTTC	CASSQDRGRTYEQYF
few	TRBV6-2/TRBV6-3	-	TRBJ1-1	TGTGCCAGCAGTTACCCCTCGGATGGAGCTTTCTTT	CASSYPSDGAFF
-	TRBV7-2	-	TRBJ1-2	TGTGCCAGCAGCCTCGAGTATGGCTACACCTTC	CASSLEYGYTF
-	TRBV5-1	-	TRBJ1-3	TGCGCCAGCAGCTTGGCGTTGGTTAACTCTGGAAACACCATATATTTT	CASSLALVNSGNTIYF
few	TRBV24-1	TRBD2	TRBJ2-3	TGTGCCACCAGTGATTTGCCTAGCGGAGCTAGCACAGATACGCAGTATTTT	CATSDLPSGASTDTQYF
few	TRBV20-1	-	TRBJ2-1	TGCAGTGCTAGGAATGCGGGGAGGTACAATGAGCAGTTCTTC	CSARNAGRYNEQFF
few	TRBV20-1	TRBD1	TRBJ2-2	TGCAGTGCTACAAAGGGACAGCCGAACACCGGGGAGCTGTTTTTT	CSATKGQPNTGELFF
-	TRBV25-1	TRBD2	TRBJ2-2	TGTGCCAGCAGTGACTCTTATCTAGCGGGACCGAACACCGGGGAGCTGTTTTTT	CASSDSYLAGPNTGELFF
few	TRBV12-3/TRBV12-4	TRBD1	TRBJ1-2	TGTGCCAGCAGTGGACAGGGGTTGGATGGCTACACCTTC	CASSGQGLDGYTF
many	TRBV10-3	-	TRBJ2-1	TGTGCCATCAGTGCCCCAAGTCAGAACAATGAGCAGTTCTTC	CAISAPSQNNEQFF
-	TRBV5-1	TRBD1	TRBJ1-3	TGCGCCAGCAGCACCGGACAGGGGTTTTCTGGAAACACCATATATTTT	CASSTGQGFSGNTIYF
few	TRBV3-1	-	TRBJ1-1	TGTGCCAGCAGCCAAGACCCGTCCGAGATGAACACTGAAGCTTTCTTT	CASSQDPSEMNTEAFF
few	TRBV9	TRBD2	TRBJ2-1	TGTGCCAGCAGCGTAGCCGGGACTAGCCTTAATGAGCAGTTCTTC	CASSVAGTSLNEQFF
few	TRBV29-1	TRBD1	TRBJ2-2	TGCAGCGTTTCCGGACAGGGGGAGGCCGGGGAGCTGTTTTTT	CSVSGQGEAGELFF
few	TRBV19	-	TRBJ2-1	TGTGCCAGTAGCATTAGCGAATCGAATGAGCAGTTCTTC	CASSISESNEQFF
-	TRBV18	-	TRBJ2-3	TGTGCCAGCTCACCTTCTCCAGGGACAGATACGCAGTATTTT	CASSPSPGTDTQYF
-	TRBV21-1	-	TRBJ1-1	TGTGCCACCCGGACAGGGGCCTGGTGTGCTTTCTTT	CATRTGAWCAFF
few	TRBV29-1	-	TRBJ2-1	TGCAGCGTTGAAGGGGGGACTCGTTCCTACAATGAGCAGTTCTTC	CSVEGGTRSYNEQFF
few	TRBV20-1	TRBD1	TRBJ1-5	TGCAGTGCTAGGTCCGGGACAGGGGTTCAGCCCCAGCATTTT	CSARSGTGVQPQHF
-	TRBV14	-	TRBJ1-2	TGTGCCAGCAGCCTCACGGGGGGAACGGGCTATGGCTACACCTTC	CASSLTGGTGYGYTF
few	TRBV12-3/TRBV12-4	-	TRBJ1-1	TGTGCCAGCAGTTTGGGGGCAGTTGAAGCTTTCTTT	CASSLGAVEAFF
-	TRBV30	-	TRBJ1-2	TGTGCCTGGAGTGTAGTAGGTGGTTTTTACTATGGCTACACCTTC	CAWSVVGGFYYGYTF
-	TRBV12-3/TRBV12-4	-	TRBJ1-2	TGTGCCAGCAGTTTTGCGGGCTATGGCTACACCTTC	CASSFAGYGYTF
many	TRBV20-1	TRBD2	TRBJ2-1	TGCAGTGCTATGCCGGGACTAGCGGCTAATGAGCAGTTCTTC	CSAMPGLAANEQFF
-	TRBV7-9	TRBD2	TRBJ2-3	TGTGCCAGCAAGAAACGGGAGGGGGCAGATACGCAGTATTTT	CASKKREGADTQYF
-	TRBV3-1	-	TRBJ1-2	TGTGCCAGCAGCCAACGTTGGGGTTCTGGCTACACCTTC	CASSQRWGSGYTF
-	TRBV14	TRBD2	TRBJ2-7	TGTGCCAGCAGCCTCTACCGGACTAGCGGGATCTACGAGCAGTACTTC	CASSLYRTSGIYEQYF
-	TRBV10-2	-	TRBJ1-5	TGCGCCAGCAGTGAGTCGCTGGGGTGGCAGCCCCAGCATTTT	CASSESLGWQPQHF
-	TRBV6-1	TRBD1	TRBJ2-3	TGTGCCAGCAGTATGGGACAGGGAACAGATACGCAGTATTTT	CASSMGQGTDTQYF
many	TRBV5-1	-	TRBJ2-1	TGCGCCAGCAGCAGCTCCCCGCGGGATGGGGCGAATGAGCAGTTCTTC	CASSSSPRDGANEQFF
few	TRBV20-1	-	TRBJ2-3	TGCAGTGTTCAGATCTATACGCAGTATTTT	CSVQIYTQYF